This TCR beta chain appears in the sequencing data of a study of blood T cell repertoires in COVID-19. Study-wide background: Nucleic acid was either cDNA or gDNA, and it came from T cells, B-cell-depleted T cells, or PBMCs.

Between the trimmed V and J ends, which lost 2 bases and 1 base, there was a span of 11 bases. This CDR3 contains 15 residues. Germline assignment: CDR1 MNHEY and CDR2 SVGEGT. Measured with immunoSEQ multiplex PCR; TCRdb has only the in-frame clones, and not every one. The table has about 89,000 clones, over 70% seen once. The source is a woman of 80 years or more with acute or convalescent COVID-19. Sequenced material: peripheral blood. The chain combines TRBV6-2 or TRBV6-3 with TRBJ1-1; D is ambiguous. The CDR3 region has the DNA TGTGCCAGCAGTTACAATGGCAGGCAGAACACTGAAGCTTTCTTT. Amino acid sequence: CASSYNGRQNTEAFF.